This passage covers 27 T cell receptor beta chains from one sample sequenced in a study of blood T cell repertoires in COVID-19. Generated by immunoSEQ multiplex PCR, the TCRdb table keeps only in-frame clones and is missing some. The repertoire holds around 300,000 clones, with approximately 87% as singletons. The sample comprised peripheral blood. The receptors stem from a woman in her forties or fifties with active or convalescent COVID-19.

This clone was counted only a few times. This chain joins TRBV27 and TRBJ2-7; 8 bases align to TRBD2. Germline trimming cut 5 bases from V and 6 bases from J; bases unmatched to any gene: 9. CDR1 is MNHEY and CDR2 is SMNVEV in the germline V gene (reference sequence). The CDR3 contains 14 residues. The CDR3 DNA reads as TGTGCCAGCAGTCGAGCGGGAGAAACGGCCGAGCAGTACTTC. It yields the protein CASSRAGETAEQYF.

CDR3 in DNA: TGTGCCAGCAGCTTCGCTAGCGGGGGCTTTTCCGGGGAGCTGTTTTTT. Its translation is CASSFASGGFSGELFF. The chain uses TRBV7-6 and TRBJ2-2; 10 nucleotides match TRBD2. V was pared by 3 bases and J by 6 bases, with 7 bases of the junction left unmatched. The CDR3 loop spans 16 amino acids. CDR1 and CDR2 from the germline V gene are SGHVS and FNYEAQ. The full variable domain, completed using reference TRBV7-6 and TRBJ2-2, is GAGVSQSPRYKVTKRGQDVALRCDPISGHVSLYWYRQALGQGPEFLTYFNYEAQQDKSGLPNDRFSAERPEGSISTLTIQRTEQRDSAMYRCASSFASGGFSGELFFGEGSRLTVL.

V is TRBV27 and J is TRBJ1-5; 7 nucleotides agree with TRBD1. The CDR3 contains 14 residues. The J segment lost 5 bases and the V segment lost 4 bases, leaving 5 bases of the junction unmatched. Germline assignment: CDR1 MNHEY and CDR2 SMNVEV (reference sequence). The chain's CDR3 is CASSSEGAHQPQHF. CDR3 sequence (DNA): TGTGCCAGCAGTTCCGAGGGGGCCCATCAGCCCCAGCATTTT.

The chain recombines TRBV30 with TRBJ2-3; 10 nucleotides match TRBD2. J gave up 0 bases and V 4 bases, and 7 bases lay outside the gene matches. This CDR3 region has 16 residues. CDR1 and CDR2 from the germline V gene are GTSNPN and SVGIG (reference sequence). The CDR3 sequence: CAWTSGRAGSTDTQYF. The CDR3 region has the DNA TGTGCCTGGACCAGCGGGAGGGCCGGGAGCACAGATACGCAGTATTTT.

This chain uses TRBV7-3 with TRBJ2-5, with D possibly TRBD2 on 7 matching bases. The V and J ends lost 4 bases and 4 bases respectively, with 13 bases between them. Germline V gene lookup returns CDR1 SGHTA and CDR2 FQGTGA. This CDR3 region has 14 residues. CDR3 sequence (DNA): TGTGCCAGCAGCTCCACAGGGAGGGTAGAGACCCAGTACTTC. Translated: CASSSTGRVETQYF.

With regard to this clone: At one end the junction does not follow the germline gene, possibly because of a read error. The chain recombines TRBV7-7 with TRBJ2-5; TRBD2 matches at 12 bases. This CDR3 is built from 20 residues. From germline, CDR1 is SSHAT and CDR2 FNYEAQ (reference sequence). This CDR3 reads CASSLGDLASGGVYQETQYF. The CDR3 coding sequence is TGTGCTAGCAGCTTAGGTGATTTGGCTAGCGGGGGGGTATATCAAGAGACCCAGTACTTC.

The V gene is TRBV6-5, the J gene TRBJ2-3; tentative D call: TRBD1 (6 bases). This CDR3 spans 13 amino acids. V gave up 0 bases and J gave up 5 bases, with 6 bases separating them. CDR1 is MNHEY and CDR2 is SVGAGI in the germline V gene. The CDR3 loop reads CASSYSRGDTQYF. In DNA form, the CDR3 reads TGTGCCAGCAGTTACTCCAGGGGAGATACGCAGTATTTT.

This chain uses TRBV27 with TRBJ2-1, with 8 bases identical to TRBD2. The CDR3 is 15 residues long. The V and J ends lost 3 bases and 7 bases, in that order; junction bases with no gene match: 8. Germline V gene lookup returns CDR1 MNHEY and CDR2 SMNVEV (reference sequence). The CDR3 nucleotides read TGTGCCAGCAGTTTGCGAGCGGGAGAAAAGAATGAGCAGTTCTTC. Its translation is CASSLRAGEKNEQFF.

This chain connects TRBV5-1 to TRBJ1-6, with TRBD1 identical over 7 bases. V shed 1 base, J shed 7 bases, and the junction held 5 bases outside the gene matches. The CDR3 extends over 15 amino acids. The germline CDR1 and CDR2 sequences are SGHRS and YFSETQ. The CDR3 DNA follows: TGCGCCAGCAGCTTGTGGACAGGCGAAAATTCACCCCTCCACTTT. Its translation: CASSLWTGENSPLHF.

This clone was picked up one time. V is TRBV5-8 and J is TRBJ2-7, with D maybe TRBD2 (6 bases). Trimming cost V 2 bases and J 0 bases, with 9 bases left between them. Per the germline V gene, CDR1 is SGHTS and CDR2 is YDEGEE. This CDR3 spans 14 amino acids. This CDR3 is CASSFGGASYEQYF. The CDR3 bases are TGTGCCAGCAGCTTCGGAGGGGCCTCCTACGAGCAGTACTTC.

This CDR3 reads CSVAGRTYEQYF. Here the CDR3 DNA reads TGCAGCGTTGCCGGGAGGACTTACGAGCAGTACTTC. V and J are TRBV29-1 and TRBJ2-7; TRBD2 matches 7 bases. The CDR3 is 12 amino acids. Germline lookup yields CDR1 SQVTM and CDR2 ANQGSEA. V was clipped by 4 bases and J by 4 bases; unmatched bases: 4.

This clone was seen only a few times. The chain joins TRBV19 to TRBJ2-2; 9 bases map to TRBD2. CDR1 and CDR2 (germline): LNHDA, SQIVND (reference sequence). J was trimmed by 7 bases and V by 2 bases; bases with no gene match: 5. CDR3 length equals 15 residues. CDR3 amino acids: CASSILAGVGGELFF. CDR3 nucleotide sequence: TGTGCCAGTAGTATATTAGCGGGGGTTGGCGGGGAGCTGTTTTTT. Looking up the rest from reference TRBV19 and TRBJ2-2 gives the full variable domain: DGGITQSPKYLFRKEGQNVTLSCEQNLNHDAMYWYRQDPGQGLRLIYYSQIVNDFQKGDIAEGYSVSREKKESFPLTVTSAQKNPTAFYLCASSILAGVGGELFFGEGSRLTVL.

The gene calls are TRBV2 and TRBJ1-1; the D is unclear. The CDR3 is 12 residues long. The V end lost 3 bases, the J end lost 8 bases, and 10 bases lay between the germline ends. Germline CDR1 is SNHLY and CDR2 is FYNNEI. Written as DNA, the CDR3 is TGTGCCAGCAGTGATTGGGCACCCGAAGCTTTCTTT. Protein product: CASSDWAPEAFF.

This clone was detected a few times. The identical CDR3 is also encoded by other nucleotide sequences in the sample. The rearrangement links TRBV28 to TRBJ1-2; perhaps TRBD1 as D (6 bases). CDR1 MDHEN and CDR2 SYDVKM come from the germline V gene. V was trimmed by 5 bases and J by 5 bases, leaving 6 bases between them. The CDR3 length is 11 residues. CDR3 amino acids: CASSTGYGYTF. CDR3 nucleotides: TGTGCCAGCAGTACAGGGTATGGCTACACCTTC.

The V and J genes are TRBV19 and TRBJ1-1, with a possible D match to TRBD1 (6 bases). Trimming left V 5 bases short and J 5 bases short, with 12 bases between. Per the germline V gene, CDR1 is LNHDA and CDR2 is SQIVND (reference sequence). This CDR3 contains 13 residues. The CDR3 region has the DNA TGTGCCAGTAGTTTCACAGGGAGTACTGAAGCTTTCTTT. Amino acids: CASSFTGSTEAFF.

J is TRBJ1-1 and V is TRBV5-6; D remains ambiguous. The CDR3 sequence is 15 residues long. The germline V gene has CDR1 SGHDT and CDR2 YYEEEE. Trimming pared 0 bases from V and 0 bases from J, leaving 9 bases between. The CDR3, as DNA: TGTGCCAGCAGCTTGGTCGGGGAATTGAACACTGAAGCTTTCTTT. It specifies CASSLVGELNTEAFF.

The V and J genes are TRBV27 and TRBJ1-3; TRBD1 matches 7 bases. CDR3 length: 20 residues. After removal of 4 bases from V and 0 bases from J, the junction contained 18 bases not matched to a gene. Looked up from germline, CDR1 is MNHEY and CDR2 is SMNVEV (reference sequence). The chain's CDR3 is CASSSIPPGQNLASGNTIYF. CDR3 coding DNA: TGTGCCAGCAGTTCCATACCCCCGGGACAGAACCTCGCCTCTGGAAACACCATATATTTT.

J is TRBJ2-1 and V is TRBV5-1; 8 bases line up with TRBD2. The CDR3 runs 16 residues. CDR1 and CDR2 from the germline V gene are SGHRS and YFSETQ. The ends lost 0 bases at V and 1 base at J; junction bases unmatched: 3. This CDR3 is CASSLASGSSYNEQFF. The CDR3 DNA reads TGCGCCAGCAGCTTGGCAAGCGGGAGTTCCTACAATGAGCAGTTCTTC.

CDR3 sequence reads: CAWSVQGVYGYTF. CDR3 nucleotides: TGTGCCTGGAGTGTACAGGGGGTATATGGCTACACCTTC. The chain is built from TRBV30 and TRBJ1-2, with 8 bases that match TRBD1. V trimming: 0 bases; J trimming: 5 bases; junction bases outside the gene matches: 2. The CDR3 is 13 amino acids. Germline CDR1 and CDR2: GTSNPN and SVGIG (reference sequence).

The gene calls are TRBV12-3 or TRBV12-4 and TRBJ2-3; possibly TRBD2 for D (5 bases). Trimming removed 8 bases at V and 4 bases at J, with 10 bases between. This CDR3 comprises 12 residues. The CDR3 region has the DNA TGTGCCAGCCGCGGAGGACCAGATACGCAGTATTTT. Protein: CASRGGPDTQYF.

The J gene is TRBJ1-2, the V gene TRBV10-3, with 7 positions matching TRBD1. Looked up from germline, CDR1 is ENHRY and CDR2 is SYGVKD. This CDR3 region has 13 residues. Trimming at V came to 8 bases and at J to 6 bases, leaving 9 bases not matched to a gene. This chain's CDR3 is CAIGISGGNGYTF. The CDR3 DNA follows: TGTGCCATCGGAATTTCAGGGGGAAATGGCTACACCTTC.

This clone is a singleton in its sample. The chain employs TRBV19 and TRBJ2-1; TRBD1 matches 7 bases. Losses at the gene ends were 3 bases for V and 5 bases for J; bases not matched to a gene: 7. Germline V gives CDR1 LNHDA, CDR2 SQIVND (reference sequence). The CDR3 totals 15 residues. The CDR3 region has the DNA TGTGCCAGTAGTATTACAGGGGACCCCAACAATGAGCAGTTCTTC. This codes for CASSITGDPNNEQFF.

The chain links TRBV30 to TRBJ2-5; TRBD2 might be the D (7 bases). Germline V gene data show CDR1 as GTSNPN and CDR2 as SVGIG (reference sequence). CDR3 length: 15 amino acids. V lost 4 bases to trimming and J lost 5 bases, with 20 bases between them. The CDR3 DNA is TGTGCCTGGACAAGGAGGGGGGGAGCATCGGAGACCCAGTACTTC. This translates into CAWTRRGGASETQYF.

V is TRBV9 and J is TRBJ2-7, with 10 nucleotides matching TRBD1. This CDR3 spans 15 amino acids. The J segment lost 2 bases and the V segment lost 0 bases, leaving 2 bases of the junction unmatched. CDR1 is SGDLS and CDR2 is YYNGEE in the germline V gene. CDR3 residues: CASSVAGTGAYEQYF. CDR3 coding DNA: TGTGCCAGCAGCGTAGCCGGGACAGGGGCCTACGAGCAGTACTTC. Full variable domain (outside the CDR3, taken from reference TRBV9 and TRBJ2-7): DSGVTQTPKHLITATGQRVTLRCSPRSGDLSVYWYQQSLDQGLQFLIQYYNGEERAKGNILERFSAQQFPDLHSELNLSSLELGDSALYFCASSVAGTGAYEQYFGPGTRLTVT.

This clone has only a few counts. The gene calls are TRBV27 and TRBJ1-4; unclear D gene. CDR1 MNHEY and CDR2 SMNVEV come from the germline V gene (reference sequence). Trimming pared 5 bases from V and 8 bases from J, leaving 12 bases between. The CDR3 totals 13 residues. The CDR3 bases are TGTGCCAGCAGTCCCGGGGTCGGCGAAAAACTGTTTTTT. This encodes CASSPGVGEKLFF.

The CDR3 loop is CASSQVGQGPNEKLFF. CDR3 coding DNA: TGTGCCAGCAGCCAAGTAGGACAGGGGCCTAATGAAAAACTGTTTTTT. This chain uses TRBV3-1 (or the pseudogene TRBV3-2) with TRBJ1-4, with TRBD1 matching 9 bases. V shed 1 base and J 3 bases; nucleotides not matched to a gene: 3. The CDR3 extends over 16 amino acids. Germline CDR1 and CDR2: LGHDT and YNNKEL (reference sequence).

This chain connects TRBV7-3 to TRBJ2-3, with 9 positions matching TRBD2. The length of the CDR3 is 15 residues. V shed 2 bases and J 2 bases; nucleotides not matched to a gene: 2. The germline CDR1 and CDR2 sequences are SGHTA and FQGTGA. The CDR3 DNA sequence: TGTGCCAGCAGCTTAGCGGGAGGGGACACAGATACGCAGTATTTT. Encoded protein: CASSLAGGDTDTQYF.